This T cell receptor (beta chain) was captured in a study of CD8 T cells in ankylosing spondylitis. Notes on the study in general: Earlier studies detected some motif variants in reactive arthritis synovial fluid and blood. It was reported that disease-linked clones were significantly enriched in matched ankylosing spondylitis synovial fluid. Made up of 7 to 9 highly homologous variants, a TCR beta motif appeared characteristic of ankylosing spondylitis blood.

This clonotype was detected many times. Its antigen is unknown. The CDR3 contains 12 residues. The V end lost 5 bases, the J end lost 4 bases, and 8 bases lay between the germline ends. From germline, CDR1 is LNHNV and CDR2 YYDKDF (reference sequence). TCRdb independently ran MiXCR on the 5' RACE reads; one entry per CDR3 protein. The table lists about 500,000 distinct CDR3 sequences, approximately 5% of them singletons. Sequenced sample: blood, either unsorted or a sorted T cell fraction (not recorded which). The origin of this receptor is a male donor with ankylosing spondylitis. This chain links TRBV15 with TRBJ1-2; D call uncertain. For the CDR3, the DNA is TGTGCCACCAGCTTCCGGACCTATGGCTACACCTTC. Protein sequence: CATSFRTYGYTF.